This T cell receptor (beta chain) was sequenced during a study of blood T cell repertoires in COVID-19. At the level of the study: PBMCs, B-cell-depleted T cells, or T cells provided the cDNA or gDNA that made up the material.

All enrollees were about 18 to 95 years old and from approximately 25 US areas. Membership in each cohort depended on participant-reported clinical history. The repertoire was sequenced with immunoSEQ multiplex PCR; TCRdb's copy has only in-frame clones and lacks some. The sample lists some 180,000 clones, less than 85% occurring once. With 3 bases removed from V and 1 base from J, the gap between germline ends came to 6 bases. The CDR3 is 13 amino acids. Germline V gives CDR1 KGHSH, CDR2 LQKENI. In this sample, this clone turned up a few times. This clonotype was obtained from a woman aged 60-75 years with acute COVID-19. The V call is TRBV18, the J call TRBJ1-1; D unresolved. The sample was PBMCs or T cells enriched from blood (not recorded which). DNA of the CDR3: TGTGCCAGCTCACCCGAGGGGAACACTGAAGCTTTCTTT. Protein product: CASSPEGNTEAFF.